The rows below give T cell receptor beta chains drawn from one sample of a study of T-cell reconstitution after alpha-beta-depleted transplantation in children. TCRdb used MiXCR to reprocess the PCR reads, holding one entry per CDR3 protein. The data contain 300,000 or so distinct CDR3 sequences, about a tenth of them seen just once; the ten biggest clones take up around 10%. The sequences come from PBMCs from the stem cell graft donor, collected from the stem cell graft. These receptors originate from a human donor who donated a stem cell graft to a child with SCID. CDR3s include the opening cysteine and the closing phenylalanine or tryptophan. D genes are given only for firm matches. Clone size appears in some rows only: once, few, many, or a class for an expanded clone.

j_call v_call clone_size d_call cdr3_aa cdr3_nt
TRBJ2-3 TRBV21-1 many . CASTKGGGLSTDTQYF TGTGCCAGCACCAAGGGAGGGGGGCTGAGCACAGATACGCAGTATTTT
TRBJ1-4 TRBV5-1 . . CASSLSGQGKLSF TGCGCCAGCAGCTTGTCCGGGCAGGGGAAACTGTCTTTT
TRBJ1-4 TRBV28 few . CASSAGGDEKLFF TGTGCCAGCAGTGCGGGGGGCGACGAAAAACTGTTTTTT
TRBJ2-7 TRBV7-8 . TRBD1 CASSLRPGTVLPYEQYF TGTGCCAGCAGCTTACGACCCGGGACAGTACTTCCCTACGAGCAGTACTTC
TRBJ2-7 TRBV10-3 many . CAISDYDEQYF TGTGCCATCAGTGACTATGACGAGCAGTACTTC
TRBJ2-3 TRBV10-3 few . CAISGGGASTDTQYF TGTGCCATCAGTGGGGGGGGGGCGAGCACAGATACGCAGTATTTT
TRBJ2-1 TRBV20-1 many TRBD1 CSARGTGAAYNEQFF TGCAGTGCTAGAGGGACAGGAGCTGCTTACAATGAGCAGTTCTTC
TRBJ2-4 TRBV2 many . CASQGHLQYF TGTGCCAGTCAAGGGCATTTACAGTACTTC
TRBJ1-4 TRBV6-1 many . CASSEQGGLGEKLFF TGTGCCAGCAGTGAACAGGGAGGGTTGGGTGAAAAACTGTTTTTT
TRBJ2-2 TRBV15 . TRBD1 CATSPQGANTGELFF TGTGCCACCAGCCCCCAGGGGGCTAACACCGGGGAGCTGTTTTTT
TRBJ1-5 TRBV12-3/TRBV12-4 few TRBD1 CASSLKQGSNQPQHF TGTGCCAGCAGTTTGAAACAGGGGAGTAATCAGCCCCAGCATTTT
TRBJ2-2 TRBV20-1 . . CSARDGGYTGELFF TGCAGTGCTAGAGACGGGGGCTACACCGGGGAGCTGTTTTTT
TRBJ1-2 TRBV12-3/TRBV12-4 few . CASSLVPVSDGYTF TGTGCCAGCAGTTTAGTTCCTGTGTCGGATGGCTACACCTTC
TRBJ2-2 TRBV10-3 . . CAIGTTGQNKNTGELFF TGTGCCATCGGGACTACGGGACAGAACAAGAACACCGGGGAGCTGTTTTTT
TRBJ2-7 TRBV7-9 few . CASSSRRVGYEQYF TGTGCCAGCAGCTCCCGCCGGGTGGGCTACGAGCAGTACTTC
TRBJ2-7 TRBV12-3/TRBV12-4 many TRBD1 CASSLKGAGEQYF TGTGCCAGCAGTTTAAAGGGGGCGGGCGAGCAGTACTTC
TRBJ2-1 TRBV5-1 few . CASSLGVVDEQFF TGCGCCAGCAGCTTGGGAGTAGTGGATGAGCAGTTCTTC
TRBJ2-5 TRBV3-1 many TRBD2 CASSPYGGGAETQYF TGTGCCAGCAGCCCCTACGGCGGGGGGGCAGAGACCCAGTACTTC
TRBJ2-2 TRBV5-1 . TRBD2 CASSLAIASGVTGELFF TGCGCCAGCAGCTTGGCGATTGCTAGCGGGGTTACCGGGGAGCTGTTTTTT
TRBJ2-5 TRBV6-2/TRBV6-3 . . CASTAVQETQYF TGTGCCAGCACAGCAGTGCAAGAGACCCAGTACTTC
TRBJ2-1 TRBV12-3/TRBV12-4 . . CASSRISWGNEQFF TGTGCCAGCAGCCGCATTAGCTGGGGCAATGAGCAGTTCTTC
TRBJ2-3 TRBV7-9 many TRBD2 CASRANSGPTDTQYF TGTGCCAGCAGGGCAAATAGCGGGCCCACAGATACGCAGTATTTT
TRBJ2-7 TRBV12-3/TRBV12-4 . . CASSFRSSYEQYF TGTGCCAGCAGTTTTAGGAGCTCCTACGAGCAGTACTTC
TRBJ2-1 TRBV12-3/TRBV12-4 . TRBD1 CASSSIRGRYNEQFF TGTGCCAGCAGTTCCATCAGGGGGCGTTACAATGAGCAGTTCTTC
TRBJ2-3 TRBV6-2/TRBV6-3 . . CAIKSISSTDTQYF TGTGCCATTAAGTCCATTTCTAGCACAGATACGCAGTATTTT
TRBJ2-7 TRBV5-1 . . CASGPRAGPSEQYF TGCGCCAGCGGCCCTCGGGCAGGTCCCTCCGAGCAGTACTTC
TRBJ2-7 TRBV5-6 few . CASSPRQAYEQYF TGTGCCAGCAGCCCGAGACAGGCCTACGAGCAGTACTTC
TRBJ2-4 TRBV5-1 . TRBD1 CASSSWDRGNIQYF TGCGCCAGCAGCTCCTGGGACAGGGGAAACATTCAGTACTTC
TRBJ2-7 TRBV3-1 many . CASSRGQSSYEQYF TGTGCCAGCAGCCGAGGACAGAGCTCCTACGAGCAGTACTTC
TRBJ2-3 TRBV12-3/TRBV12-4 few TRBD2 CASSFSAGVDTQYF TGTGCCAGCAGTTTCTCAGCGGGGGTGGATACGCAGTATTTT
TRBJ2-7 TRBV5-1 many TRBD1 CASGDSYEQYF TGCGCCAGCGGGGACAGCTACGAGCAGTACTTC
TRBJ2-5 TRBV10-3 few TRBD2 CAISDGTSGGTGETQYF TGTGCCATCAGTGACGGAACTAGCGGGGGGACGGGAGAGACCCAGTACTTC
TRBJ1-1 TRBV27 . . CATPTVLTEAFF TGTGCCACCCCTACAGTTCTCACTGAAGCTTTCTTT
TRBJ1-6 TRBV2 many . CASSEGAGNSPLHF TGTGCCAGCAGTGAAGGGGCCGGGAATTCACCCCTCCACTTT
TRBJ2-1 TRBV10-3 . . CAISESGRNEQFF TGTGCCATCAGTGAGTCGGGGAGGAATGAGCAGTTCTTC
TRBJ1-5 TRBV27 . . CASSLNRANQPQHF TGTGCCAGCAGTTTAAACAGGGCCAATCAGCCCCAGCATTTT
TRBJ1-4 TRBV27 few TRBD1 CASSLSGTGGEKLFF TGTGCCAGCAGTTTATCCGGGACAGGGGGCGAAAAACTGTTTTTT
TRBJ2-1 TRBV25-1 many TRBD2 CASRSRAGGPYNEQFF TGTGCCAGCAGGAGCCGAGCGGGGGGGCCCTACAATGAGCAGTTCTTC
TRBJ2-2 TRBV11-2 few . CASSYNMNTGELFF TGTGCCAGCAGCTATAACATGAACACCGGGGAGCTGTTTTTT
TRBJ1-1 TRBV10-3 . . CAISESGNEAFF TGTGCCATCAGTGAGTCGGGAAATGAAGCTTTCTTT
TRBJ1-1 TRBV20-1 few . CSAREDPGTRAFF TGCAGTGCTAGAGAAGACCCCGGGACTCGAGCTTTCTTT
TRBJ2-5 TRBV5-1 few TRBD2 CASMKRGQETQYF TGCGCCAGCATGAAGCGGGGGCAAGAGACCCAGTACTTC
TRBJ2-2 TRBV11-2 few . CASSRQTGFAGELFF TGTGCCAGCAGCCGACAGACAGGCTTCGCCGGGGAGCTGTTTTTT
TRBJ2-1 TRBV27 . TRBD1 CASSLGTGGNEQFF TGTGCCAGCAGCCTCGGGACAGGGGGCAATGAGCAGTTCTTC
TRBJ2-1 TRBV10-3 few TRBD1 CAISESTGQGINEQFF TGTGCCATCAGTGAGTCCACAGGACAGGGTATCAATGAGCAGTTCTTC
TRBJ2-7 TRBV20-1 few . CSARGGGEQYF TGCAGTGCTAGGGGGGGAGGCGAGCAGTACTTC
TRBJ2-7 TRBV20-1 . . CSARDLATELSYEQYF TGCAGTGCTAGAGATCTCGCGACAGAACTTTCCTACGAGCAGTACTTC
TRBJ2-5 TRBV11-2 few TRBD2 CASSSSGTPVRGQETQYF TGTGCCAGCAGCTCAAGCGGGACTCCAGTACGAGGCCAAGAGACCCAGTACTTC
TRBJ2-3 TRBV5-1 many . CASSLGHSTDTQYF TGTGCCAGCAGCTTAGGTCATTCCACAGATACGCAGTATTTT
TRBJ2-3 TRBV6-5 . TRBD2 CASSYPSGGGGTDTQYF TGTGCCAGCAGTTACCCTTCAGGCGGGGGGGGCACAGATACGCAGTATTTT
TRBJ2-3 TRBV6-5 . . CASSSPGWGGSEDTQYF TGTGCCAGCAGTTCCCCAGGGTGGGGGGGCTCTGAAGATACGCAGTATTTT
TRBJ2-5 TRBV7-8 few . CASSLNRKTQYF TGTGCCAGCAGCCTCAACCGCAAGACCCAGTACTTC
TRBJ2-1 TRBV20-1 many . CSASEELMRYNEQFF TGCAGTGCCTCCGAGGAGCTGATGCGTTACAATGAGCAGTTCTTC
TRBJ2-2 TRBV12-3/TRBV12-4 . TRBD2 CASSLRVLAGANTGELFF TGTGCCAGCAGTTTAAGAGTACTAGCGGGGGCGAACACCGGGGAGCTGTTTTTT